This TCR beta chain was recovered during a study of TIL therapy for anti-PD-1-resistant metastatic lung cancer (dated by TCRdb to about 2021). Describing the broader study: Tumors were collected before any PD-1/PD-L1 blockade, after which patients were given nivolumab, and patients who progressed were given lymphodepletion, an infusion of expanded TIL and IL-2. A median age of 54 years (range roughly 35-75) and a median tumor PD-L1 proportion score of 6% were recorded among enrolled patients. The cohort was predominantly lung adenocarcinoma, with a handful of EGFR-mutant and two ALK-rearranged tumors, and half of patients were current or former smokers. Across the cohort, whole-exome sequencing showed a median non-synonymous tumor mutation burden of more than 1.3 mutations per megabase. T cell receptor beta sequencing of tumor and peripheral blood served to follow clonotypes across the tumor, the expanded TIL product, and serial blood samples. Paper-wide results and their limitations: The cohort was highly selected, with more treatment-naive, never-smoker and oncogene-addicted patients than typical, limiting generalizability. Clonotypes from the infused TIL partially replaced the baseline peripheral repertoire and then declined over months, and persistence showed no apparent association with response. The study protocol defined all tumor marker inferences as exploratory.

TCR beta CDR3 regions were amplified from genomic DNA with the immunoSEQ v3 hsTCRB kit using bias-controlled multiplex PCR. TCR libraries were sequenced on an Illumina NextSeq 500 to approximately 2 million read pairs for survey level or about 4.5-6.5 million for deep level. Per the original workflow: V, D and J genes were assigned, non-productive sequences were removed, and clonality was reported by immunoSEQ Analyzer software. Repertoires were compared using productive Simpson clonality and Morisita overlap index of productive TRB rearrangements between infused TIL and blood. The absolute count of a clonotype in blood was estimated by multiplying the lymphocyte count by the CD3+ fraction and by the productive frequency of the clone. The immuneACCESS repertoire file appears here via TCRdb, limited to in-frame rearrangements. These files lack a portion of the clones; in checked studies, under half of the deficit traces to unresolved V genes, and the cause of the others is not known. V, J and clone size are taken as reported in that table, and D and trimming were inferred from the DNA itself. This sample lists 50,000 or so clones; less than 80% were detected once. Of the sample, 4.8% falls within the top ten clones.

This clone came up a few times. Its target antigen remains unknown. Base qualities are missing; no much larger clone stands one base away. In the paper's terms, the time point label means: pre-treatment sample, taken before nivolumab and TIL therapy. Between late 2017 and 2020, a dual-center phase I trial enrolled adults who had stage 4 NSCLC. The samples were drawn from an open-label, single-arm phase I trial testing tumor-infiltrating lymphocyte therapy combined with nivolumab in advanced non-small cell lung cancer. Blood mononuclear cells from EDTA tubes were isolated by Ficoll gradient, snap-frozen as pellets, and DNA was extracted with a Qiagen mini-prep kit. This TCR was recovered from a woman aged 30 to 85 with non-small cell lung cancer. Material: blood, obtained at baseline.

The base sequence is TGTGCCAGCAGCTTAAACAGGGTGAATGAGCAGTTCTTC. It specifies CASSLNRVNEQFF. The chain joins TRBV7-3 to TRBJ2-1; a tentative D call is TRBD1 (6 bases match). V is cut by 1 base and J by 7 bases, and the space between the germline ends is 8 bases. The germline V gene encodes CDR1 SGHTA and CDR2 FQGTGA. The CDR3, from cysteine to phenylalanine, totals 13 residues. Only the CDR3 DNA stays, 39 bases, in frame from base 1.